One sample yielded the 25 T cell receptor beta chains listed below, sequenced in a study of T cell responses to AZD1222 COVID-19 vaccine. The table came from immunoSEQ multiplex PCR; TCRdb's copy has only in-frame clones and leaves some out. The table shows about 90,000 clones, with around 88% occurring only once. The starting material was peripheral blood, obtained on day 0 of MenACWY control vaccination. Receptors originate from an adult in good health.

V and J are TRBV11-2 and TRBJ1-1; D remains ambiguous. Germline loops: CDR1 SGHAT, CDR2 FQNNGV. The length of the CDR3 is 15 residues. The ends were cut back, 0 bases at V and 0 bases at J, with 8 bases in the middle. The CDR3 region has the DNA TGTGCCAGCAGCTTAGAACCCGGGGTGAACACTGAAGCTTTCTTT. It specifies CASSLEPGVNTEAFF.

In nucleotides, the CDR3 is TGTGCCAGCAGTTCGACAGGGGCGGATGGCTACACCTTC. The encoded protein is CASSSTGADGYTF. This chain joins TRBV12-3 or TRBV12-4 and TRBJ1-2; 8 bases line up with TRBD1. The V and J ends lost 4 bases and 6 bases, in that order; junction bases with no gene match: 4. The CDR3 is made up of 13 amino acids.

Written as DNA, the CDR3 is TGTGCCAGCAGCCTTCAGCGGGACACTGAAGCTTTCTTT. Amino acid sequence: CASSLQRDTEAFF. The chain links TRBV7-9 to TRBJ1-1, with D unresolved. The CDR3 is made up of 13 amino acids. The germline V gene encodes CDR1 SEHNR and CDR2 FQNEAQ (reference sequence). Deletions cut 5 bases from V and 3 bases from J, with 10 bases between. Filled out from reference TRBV7-9 and TRBJ1-1, the complete variable domain reads DTGVSQNPRHKITKRGQNVTFRCDPISEHNRLYWYRQTLGQGPEFLTYFQNEAQLEKSRLLSDRFSAERPKGSFSTLEIQRTEQGDSAMYLCASSLQRDTEAFFGQGTRLTVV.

This chain connects TRBV3-1 (or the pseudogene TRBV3-2) to TRBJ1-3; D is unresolved. The CDR3 covers 15 residues. The V gene's germline CDR1 is LGHDT and CDR2 YNNKEL (reference sequence). The V end was cut by 0 bases, the J end by 2 bases, with 8 bases between. The CDR3 sequence: CASSQEATAGNTIYF. DNA for the CDR3: TGTGCCAGCAGCCAAGAAGCGACCGCTGGAAACACCATATATTTT.

This chain connects TRBV18 to TRBJ1-2; tentatively, D is TRBD1 (6 bases). Trimming left V 1 base short and J 3 bases short, with 12 bases between. This CDR3 is 15 amino acids long. In germline, CDR1 is KGHSH, CDR2 LQKENI. CDR3 amino acids: CASSPQTGFDYGYTF. Here the CDR3 DNA reads TGTGCCAGCTCACCACAGACAGGATTCGACTATGGCTACACCTTC. Together with reference TRBV18 and TRBJ1-2, the CDR3 gives the full variable domain: NAGVMQNPRHLVRRRGQEARLRCSPMKGHSHVYWYRQLPEEGLKFMVYLQKENIIDESGMPKERFSAEFPKEGPSILRIQQVVRGDSAAYFCASSPQTGFDYGYTFGSGTRLTVV.

This sequence joins TRBV12-3 or TRBV12-4 and TRBJ1-1, with a weak D call TRBD1 (5 bases). This CDR3 region has 12 residues. The ends were cut back, 3 bases at V and 5 bases at J, with 7 bases in the middle. The CDR3 region is CASSFGGTEAFF. CDR3 coding DNA: TGTGCCAGCAGTTTCGGGGGGACTGAAGCTTTCTTT.

The V and J genes are TRBV6-5 and TRBJ1-6; 9 bases line up with TRBD1. This CDR3 contains 14 residues. Germline V gene sequence: CDR1 MNHEY, CDR2 SVGAGI. With V trimmed by 5 bases and J by 7 bases, 3 bases remained unmatched. DNA for the CDR3: TGTGCCAGCAGTCCGGGACAGGGAAATTCACCCCTCCACTTT. Translation gives CASSPGQGNSPLHF.

The CDR3 bases are TGTGCCAGCAGCGACGGGGGGTCGGGCTACACCTTC. This sequence encodes CASSDGGSGYTF. This chain connects TRBV6-5 to TRBJ1-2, with D possibly TRBD1 on 5 matching bases. Germline CDR1 is MNHEY and CDR2 is SVGAGI. The CDR3 is 12 residues long. V lost 6 bases and J 8 bases, leaving 13 bases between the germline ends.

This clone was detected only once. The chain is built from TRBV28 and TRBJ2-7, with D unresolved. The germline CDR1 and CDR2 sequences are MDHEN and SYDVKM. The CDR3 is made up of 11 amino acids. V dropped 6 bases and J dropped 9 bases, with 12 bases sitting between them. CDR3 nucleotides: TGTGCCAGCAGATCTAACAGAGGGCAGTACTTC. It yields the protein CASRSNRGQYF.

This clone was seen once. This chain links TRBV4-2 with TRBJ2-7; 7 nucleotides agree with TRBD2. CDR1 is LGHNA, CDR2 YNFKEQ, per germline. Trimming took 1 base from V and 3 from J; bases not matched to a gene: 3. The CDR3 has 14 residues. The CDR3 here is CASSQGASGYEQYF. The CDR3 DNA reads as TGTGCCAGCAGCCAAGGGGCTAGCGGCTACGAGCAGTACTTC.

This clone was observed a single time. The genes are TRBV5-4 and TRBJ2-7; D uncertain. Deletions cut 4 bases from V and 3 bases from J, with 14 bases between. Germline V gene lookup returns CDR1 SGHNT and CDR2 YYREEE (reference sequence). This CDR3 is built from 14 residues. The CDR3 nucleotides read TGTGCCAGCAGCCTTACTGGGTCTAGCTACGAGCAGTACTTC. Translation: CASSLTGSSYEQYF.

The V call is TRBV2, the J call TRBJ1-1; D gene ambiguous. V dropped 7 bases and J dropped 5 bases, with 14 bases sitting between them. The CDR3 extends over 13 amino acids. The germline CDR1 and CDR2 sequences are SNHLY and FYNNEI. As DNA, the CDR3 is TGTGCCAGCACCACGGAAGGTGGGACTGAAGCTTTCTTT. It translates to CASTTEGGTEAFF.

In this sample, this clone turned up many times. CDR3 residues: CASKRQGSNTGELFF. The CDR3 region has the DNA TGTGCCAGCAAAAGACAGGGCTCGAACACCGGGGAGCTGTTTTTT. The rearrangement uses TRBV19 and TRBJ2-2; 7 bases line up with TRBD1. The CDR3 runs to 15 residues. CDR1 and CDR2 (germline): LNHDA, SQIVND (reference sequence). V was clipped by 9 bases and J by 0 bases; unmatched bases: 7.

This chain links TRBV30 with TRBJ2-1; tentatively, D is TRBD2 (5 bases). The CDR3 spans 14 residues. Trimming took 4 bases from V and 9 from J, leaving 19 bases between them. Germline lookup yields CDR1 GTSNPN and CDR2 SVGIG (reference sequence). The CDR3 nucleotides are TGTGCCTGGAATCGGAGCCCGAGCCGGGGTGAGCAGTTCTTC. It yields the protein CAWNRSPSRGEQFF.

This chain links TRBV23-1 with TRBJ2-1, with no clear D. TRBV23-1 is an open reading frame, and its role is uncertain. This CDR3 is built from 9 residues. The CDR3 loop reads CRVNNEQFF. For the CDR3, the DNA is TGCCGGGTAAACAATGAGCAGTTCTTC.

The chain recombines TRBV3-1 (or the pseudogene TRBV3-2) with TRBJ2-7; possible D gene TRBD1, 5 bases. CDR3 length: 14 amino acids. V was trimmed by 6 bases and J by 7 bases, leaving 19 bases between them. CDR1 and CDR2 from the germline V gene are LGHDT and YNNKEL (reference sequence). The CDR3 region is CASRGLGLAGEQYF. The CDR3 nucleotides are TGTGCCAGCAGGGGGCTGGGCCTGGCAGGGGAGCAGTACTTC.

V gene TRBV27 combines with J gene TRBJ2-2, with 10 nucleotides matching TRBD1. The J segment lost 6 bases and the V segment lost 6 bases, leaving 4 bases of the junction unmatched. Looked up from germline, CDR1 is MNHEY and CDR2 is SMNVEV (reference sequence). The CDR3 is 14 residues long. The CDR3: CASRDRGVAGELFF. CDR3 DNA: TGTGCCAGCAGGGACAGGGGGGTCGCCGGGGAGCTGTTTTTT.

This sequence joins TRBV15 and TRBJ2-7, with TRBD1 matching 7 bases. V was clipped by 2 bases and J by 0 bases; unmatched bases: 7. The length of the CDR3 is 16 residues. Germline V gives CDR1 LNHNV, CDR2 YYDKDF (reference sequence). The CDR3 sequence: CATSRTRGLGSYEQYF. In nucleotides, the CDR3 is TGTGCCACCAGCAGAACTAGGGGGCTTGGCTCCTACGAGCAGTACTTC.

V gene TRBV19 combines with J gene TRBJ1-6; 7 nucleotides align to TRBD1. V shed 6 bases, J shed 9 bases, and the junction held 11 bases outside the gene matches. CDR1 LNHDA and CDR2 SQIVND come from the germline V gene (reference sequence). The CDR3 loop spans 15 amino acids. CDR3 residues: CASRTTGPGVSPLHF. CDR3 coding DNA: TGTGCCAGTAGGACGACAGGGCCAGGGGTTTCACCCCTCCACTTT.

V is TRBV6-5 and J is TRBJ2-5; TRBD1 might be the D (5 bases). Trimming took 4 bases from V and 2 from J, leaving 14 bases between them. The length of the CDR3 is 15 residues. In germline, CDR1 is MNHEY, CDR2 SVGAGI. The CDR3 protein is CASSSAGLSQETQYF. The CDR3 nucleotides are TGTGCCAGCAGTTCGGCAGGGCTATCGCAAGAGACCCAGTACTTC.

The chain is built from TRBV4-3 and TRBJ1-3; D remains ambiguous. V was trimmed by 1 base and J by 0 bases, leaving 7 bases between them. Germline V CDR1 and CDR2: LGHNA, YSLEER. This CDR3 is 15 amino acids long. CDR3 loop: CASSQVGRSGNTIYF. The CDR3 DNA is TGCGCCAGCAGCCAAGTCGGCCGCTCTGGAAACACCATATATTTT.

This sequence joins TRBV30 and TRBJ1-1; no clear D gene. CDR1 GTSNPN and CDR2 SVGIG come from the germline V gene (reference sequence). This CDR3 spans 10 amino acids. V was clipped by 0 bases and J by 9 bases, with 5 bases between them. The CDR3 is CAWSVGKAFF. The CDR3 DNA is TGTGCCTGGAGTGTAGGAAAAGCTTTCTTT.

This clone was observed a single time. The V gene is TRBV7-9, the J gene TRBJ2-7; perhaps D is TRBD1 or TRBD2 (5 bases each). The CDR3 consists of 11 residues. Per the germline V gene, CDR1 is SEHNR and CDR2 is FQNEAQ (reference sequence). V dropped 1 base and J dropped 11 bases, with 9 bases sitting between them. DNA for the CDR3: TGTGCCAGCAGCTTAGGAGGGGAAGAGTACTTC. As protein: CASSLGGEEYF.

This clone was picked up one time. The V and J genes are TRBV18 and TRBJ1-2, with unresolved D. CDR1 is KGHSH, CDR2 LQKENI, per germline. Trimming took 6 bases from V and 1 from J, leaving 18 bases between them. This CDR3 comprises 16 residues. The CDR3 protein is CASSTETPLINYGYTF. The CDR3 nucleotides read TGTGCCAGCTCGACTGAGACACCTTTGATTAACTATGGCTACACCTTC. Full variable domain (rest looked up from reference TRBV18 and TRBJ1-2): NAGVMQNPRHLVRRRGQEARLRCSPMKGHSHVYWYRQLPEEGLKFMVYLQKENIIDESGMPKERFSAEFPKEGPSILRIQQVVRGDSAAYFCASSTETPLINYGYTFGSGTRLTVV.

In nucleotides, the CDR3 is TGTGCCAGCAGTTACCAGGGGGCGGCTTTCTTT. Protein product: CASSYQGAAFF. The rearrangement links TRBV6-5 to TRBJ1-1; 8 nucleotides agree with TRBD1. The CDR3 is made up of 11 amino acids. J gave up 11 bases and V 2 bases, and 1 base lay outside the gene matches. From germline, CDR1 is MNHEY and CDR2 SVGAGI.